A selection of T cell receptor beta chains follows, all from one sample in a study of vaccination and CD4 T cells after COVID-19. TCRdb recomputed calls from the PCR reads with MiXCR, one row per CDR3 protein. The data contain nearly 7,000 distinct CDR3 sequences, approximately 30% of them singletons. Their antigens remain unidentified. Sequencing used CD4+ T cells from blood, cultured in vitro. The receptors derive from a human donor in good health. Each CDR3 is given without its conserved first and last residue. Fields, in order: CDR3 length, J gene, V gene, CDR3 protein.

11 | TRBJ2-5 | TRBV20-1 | SASGRNQETQY
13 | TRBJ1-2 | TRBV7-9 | ASSPSARGPRGYT
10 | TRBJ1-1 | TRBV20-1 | SARQGDTEAF
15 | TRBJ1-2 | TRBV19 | ASSIDAWAGANYGYT
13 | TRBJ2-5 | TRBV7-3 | ASSLSVSSWETQY
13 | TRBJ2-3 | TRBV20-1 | SASTHREVTDTQY
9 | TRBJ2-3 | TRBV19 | ASRKLDTQY
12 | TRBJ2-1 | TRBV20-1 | SARAGGPENEQF
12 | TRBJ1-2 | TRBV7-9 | ASSLGTGDYGYT
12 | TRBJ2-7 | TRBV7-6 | ASSLNASPWEQY
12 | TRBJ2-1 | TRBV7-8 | ASSRQSILVEQF
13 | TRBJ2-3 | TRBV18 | ASSPTGSSTDTQY
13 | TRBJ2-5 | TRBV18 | ASSPDVGRGKTQY
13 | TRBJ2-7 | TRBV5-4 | ASSLKRAADHEQY
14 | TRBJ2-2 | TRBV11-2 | ASSSTAPSRTGELF
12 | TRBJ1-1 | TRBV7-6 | ASSWTGVDTEAF
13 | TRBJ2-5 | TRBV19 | ASSIGFGTQETQY
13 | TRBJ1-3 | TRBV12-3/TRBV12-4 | ASQAGRRAGNTIY
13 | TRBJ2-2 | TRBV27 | ASSFLGHEAGELF
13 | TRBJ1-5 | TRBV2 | ASSEGGSVYQPQH
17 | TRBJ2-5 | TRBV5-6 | ASSPPPGSERAIQETQY
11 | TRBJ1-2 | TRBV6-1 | ASNTGTGRGYT
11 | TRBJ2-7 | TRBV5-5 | ASSSHSGYEQY